This entry describes one TCR beta chain. The V end was cut by 6 bases, the J end by 7 bases, with 15 bases between. Germline assignment: CDR1 MGHDK and CDR2 SYGVNS. CDR3 length: 13 amino acids. The sample comes from a study of control samples from healthy donors and cancer patients. Clones were sequenced by immunoSEQ multiplex PCR, and TCRdb holds only the in-frame ones, with some missing. The table records 100,000 to 150,000 clones, almost 95% of them present only once. The J gene is TRBJ1-2, the V gene TRBV25-1; D remains unclear. The specimen was PBMCs. The sequence came from a man older than 75 with head and neck cancer. CDR3 DNA sequence: TGTGCCAGCAGCTTGGACTTGAGCCGTGGCTACACCTTC. Protein product: CASSLDLSRGYTF.